One sample yielded the 26 T cell receptor beta chains listed below, sequenced in a study of CD8 T cells in Susac syndrome. An amount of RNA that ranged from roughly 0.5 to 1 ug was reverse transcribed with random hexamers. MiXCR, run by TCRdb on the immunoSEQ multiplex PCR reads, gives a single entry per CDR3 protein. The sample lists 200,000 or so distinct CDR3 sequences, more than 90% seen once, with 0.093% in the top ten. Sequencing was done on a sample of CD4+ T cells from PBMCs. These receptors all come from a human donor with multiple sclerosis.

The V call is TRBV3-1, the J call TRBJ1-6, with D unresolved. The germline V gene encodes CDR1 LGHDT and CDR2 YNNKEL (reference sequence). This CDR3 comprises 17 residues. V was cut by 5 bases and J by 7 bases, with 21 bases left in between. CDR3 protein: CASSTSNPGGSNSPLHF. CDR3 nucleotide sequence: TGTGCCAGCAGCACAAGTAATCCTGGAGGATCCAATTCACCCCTCCACTTT.

This chain's CDR3 is CASSLLRTGVSYEQYF. The CDR3 nucleotides are TGCGCCAGCAGCTTGCTCCGGACAGGGGTAAGCTACGAGCAGTACTTC. V and J are TRBV5-1 and TRBJ2-7; 9 bases match TRBD1. V lost 1 base to trimming and J lost 3 bases; unmatched junction nucleotides: 8. The CDR3 is made up of 16 amino acids. In germline, CDR1 is SGHRS, CDR2 YFSETQ.

As DNA, the CDR3 is TGTGCCAGCAGCCAGGCCCTTTCTGAAGCTTTCTTT. Protein product: CASSQALSEAFF. The rearrangement joins TRBV3-1 to TRBJ1-1; D uncertain. The CDR3 length is 12 residues. V lost 3 bases to trimming and J lost 6 bases, with 8 bases between them. CDR1 is LGHDT and CDR2 is YNNKEL in the germline V gene (reference sequence). The complete variable domain, with remaining parts taken from reference TRBV3-1 and TRBJ1-1, reads DTAVSQTPKYLVTQMGNDKSIKCEQNLGHDTMYWYKQDSKKFLKIMFSYNNKELIINETVPNRFSPKSPDKAHLNLHINSLELGDSAVYFCASSQALSEAFFGQGTRLTVV.

The gene calls are TRBV11-2 and TRBJ2-1; TRBD2 matches at 13 bases. CDR1 and CDR2 (germline): SGHAT, FQNNGV. Germline trimming cut 0 bases from V and 8 bases from J; bases unmatched to any gene: 4. This CDR3 comprises 16 residues. The CDR3 loop reads CASSLEGLAGFDEQFF. CDR3 DNA sequence: TGTGCCAGCAGCTTAGAGGGACTAGCGGGGTTCGATGAGCAGTTCTTC.

The chain couples TRBV6-5 to TRBJ2-7, with D hard to call. Per the germline V gene, CDR1 is MNHEY and CDR2 is SVGAGI. Trimming shortened V by 2 bases and J by 4 bases, and 6 bases separated the two germline ends. CDR3 size: 12 residues. The CDR3 here is CASSYRFYEQYF. Written as DNA, the CDR3 is TGTGCCAGCAGTTACAGGTTTTACGAGCAGTACTTC.

This clonotype was picked up a small number of times. The rearrangement uses TRBV29-1 and TRBJ1-6, with 11 bases matching TRBD1. J gave up 8 bases and V 4 bases, and 4 bases lay outside the gene matches. CDR1 is SQVTM, CDR2 ANQGSEA, per germline. This CDR3 comprises 14 residues. The CDR3 region has the DNA TGCAGCGTTGGATTGGGACAGGGGGATTCACCCCTCCACTTT. Encoded protein: CSVGLGQGDSPLHF.

The CDR3 loop is CASSPGAFAKNIQYF. The CDR3 DNA reads as TGTGCCAGCAGTCCCGGGGCCTTTGCCAAAAACATTCAGTACTTC. This sequence joins TRBV6-6 and TRBJ2-4; D is perhaps TRBD1 or TRBD2 (5 bases each). Trimming took off 5 bases at V and 1 base at J, with 12 bases between the two ends. CDR1 and CDR2 (germline): MNHNY, SVGAGI (reference sequence). This CDR3 is built from 15 residues.

The chain recombines TRBV29-1 with TRBJ1-1; 9 bases are a match to TRBD1. The CDR3 is made up of 14 amino acids. Germline V gene lookup returns CDR1 SQVTM and CDR2 ANQGSEA. V dropped 7 bases and J dropped 0; count of bases not matched to a gene: 6. In nucleotides, the CDR3 is TGCAGCGCAGGACAGGGGAACATGAACACTGAAGCTTTCTTT. Residues: CSAGQGNMNTEAFF.

V and J are TRBV29-1 and TRBJ1-1, with 7 positions matching TRBD1. V lost 4 bases and J lost 0; bases outside the gene matches: 2. Germline V lookup: CDR1 SQVTM, CDR2 ANQGSEA. This CDR3 contains 13 residues. The CDR3 DNA sequence: TGCAGCGTTGGACAGGGACTGAACACTGAAGCTTTCTTT. Amino acid sequence: CSVGQGLNTEAFF. The entire variable domain, with the rest obtained from reference TRBV29-1 and TRBJ1-1, is as follows: SAVISQKPSRDICQRGTSLTIQCQVDSQVTMMFWYRQQPGQSLTLIATANQGSEATYESGFVIDKFPISRPNLTFSTLTVSNMSPEDSSIYLCSVGQGLNTEAFFGQGTRLTVV.

The chain couples TRBV28 to TRBJ2-7, with 8 positions matching TRBD1. The V gene's germline CDR1 is MDHEN and CDR2 SYDVKM. Germline trimming cut 5 bases from V and 2 bases from J; bases unmatched to any gene: 5. This CDR3 is built from 14 residues. The CDR3 nucleotides are TGTGCCAGCAGTACCCGGACAGGGCCCTACGAGCAGTACTTC. This translates into CASSTRTGPYEQYF. Filled out from reference TRBV28 and TRBJ2-7, the complete variable domain reads DVKVTQSSRYLVKRTGEKVFLECVQDMDHENMFWYRQDPGLGLRLIYFSYDVKMKEKGDIPEGYSVSREKKERFSLILESASTNQTSMYLCASSTRTGPYEQYFGPGTRLTVT.

The CDR3, as DNA: TGTGCCAGCAACCCGAGGGGGGCAAACTATGGCTACACCTTC. Translated, it gives CASNPRGANYGYTF. The V gene is TRBV12-3 or TRBV12-4, the J gene TRBJ1-2; perhaps TRBD1 as D (6 bases). Trimming removed 7 bases from V and 2 bases from J, with 14 bases in between. CDR3 size: 14 residues.

This chain connects TRBV12-3 or TRBV12-4 to TRBJ1-5; a weak D match, TRBD1 (5 bases). Trimming pared 9 bases from V and 5 bases from J, leaving 14 bases between. The CDR3 consists of 13 residues. CDR3 DNA: TGTGCCAGTGCTTGGGGGAGAGATCAGCCCCAGCATTTT. Translation gives CASAWGRDQPQHF.

The rearrangement uses TRBV20-1 and TRBJ1-5; TRBD1 agrees at 8 bases. The V gene's germline CDR1 is DFQATT and CDR2 SNEGSKA (reference sequence). This CDR3 region has 14 residues. The junction had 4 bases not matched to a gene; V was cut back by 0 bases and J by 6 bases. The CDR3 spells CSARDSGGGQPQHF. The CDR3 region has the DNA TGCAGTGCTAGAGATTCAGGGGGCGGTCAGCCCCAGCATTTT.

The chain carries TRBV5-1 and TRBJ1-2, with D uncertain. V gave up 2 bases and J gave up 6 bases, with 20 bases separating them. This CDR3 is 16 amino acids long. Germline-derived CDR1 and CDR2 are SGHRS and YFSETQ. The CDR3 sequence is CASSFYPHRGIDGYTF. The CDR3, as DNA: TGCGCCAGCAGCTTCTACCCGCATCGAGGGATTGATGGCTACACCTTC.

This chain uses TRBV6-5 with TRBJ2-7; D is perhaps TRBD1 or TRBD2 (5 bases each). Germline assignment: CDR1 MNHEY and CDR2 SVGAGI. The CDR3 runs to 14 residues. V was shortened by 6 bases and J by 2 bases, with 14 bases between the two germline ends. The DNA of the CDR3 is TGTGCCAGCAGCCACGGGACCGAAGCCTACGAGCAGTACTTC. It codes for CASSHGTEAYEQYF.

This chain connects TRBV30 to TRBJ2-7; 9 bases fit TRBD1. After removal of 3 bases from V and 5 bases from J, the junction contained 5 bases not matched to a gene. This CDR3 spans 13 amino acids. The V gene's germline CDR1 is GTSNPN and CDR2 SVGIG (reference sequence). The CDR3 nucleotides read TGTGCCTGGAGGGGGACAGGGACTAACGAGCAGTACTTC. Its protein product is CAWRGTGTNEQYF.

The CDR3 bases are TGTGCCAGCAGCTTAGAGGAGCGGGGGCCAGATACGCAGTATTTT. It specifies CASSLEERGPDTQYF. The chain uses TRBV11-1 and TRBJ2-3; TRBD2 matches at 8 bases. The V and J ends lost 1 base and 4 bases, in that order; junction bases with no gene match: 4. This CDR3 is 15 amino acids long. Germline V gene lookup returns CDR1 SGHAT and CDR2 FQDESV (reference sequence).

In DNA, the CDR3 is TGCGCCAGCAGGCGGGACCCCGGTCCACCCCTCCACTTT. Translated, it gives CASRRDPGPPLHF. The gene calls are TRBV23-1 and TRBJ1-6, with D possibly being TRBD1 (5 bases). TRBV23-1 is an open reading frame, and its role is uncertain. The germline V and J ends were trimmed by 6 bases and 11 bases, with 14 bases remaining between them. The CDR3 runs to 13 residues.

In this sample, this clonotype turned up once. The chain combines TRBV6-6 with TRBJ2-1, with 7 bases identical to TRBD2. CDR3 length: 14 amino acids. Germline-derived CDR1 and CDR2 are MNHNY and SVGAGI (reference sequence). The V and J ends lost 8 bases and 1 base, in that order; junction bases with no gene match: 5. This CDR3 is CASRGEGSYNEQFF. In DNA, the CDR3 is TGTGCCAGCCGAGGGGAGGGTTCCTACAATGAGCAGTTCTTC.

This clonotype has just one count. The gene calls are TRBV28 and TRBJ1-5; possible D gene TRBD1, 6 bases. V was cut by 7 bases and J by 7 bases, with 11 bases left in between. Germline V gene sequence: CDR1 MDHEN, CDR2 SYDVKM. This CDR3 contains 12 residues. CDR3 protein: CASTGAGQPQHF. CDR3 coding DNA: TGTGCCAGCACAGGGGCTGGGCAGCCCCAGCATTTT.

This chain links TRBV5-4 with TRBJ2-1; D gene ambiguous. Germline V CDR1 and CDR2: SGHNT, YYREEE (reference sequence). The CDR3 extends over 17 amino acids. V was shortened by 4 bases and J by 0 bases, with 17 bases between the two germline ends. The CDR3 DNA sequence: TGTGCCAGCAGCCCCTCCGGCGCGTTCAGCTCCTACAATGAGCAGTTCTTC. It encodes CASSPSGAFSSYNEQFF.

Here the CDR3 DNA reads TGTGCCACCCCCGGGACAGGGGGCGGCGAGCAGTACTTC. It yields the protein CATPGTGGGEQYF. The chain couples TRBV28 to TRBJ2-7, with 12 bases identical to TRBD1. Germline V gene sequence: CDR1 MDHEN, CDR2 SYDVKM. CDR3 length equals 13 residues. The ends lost 10 bases at V and 6 bases at J; junction bases unmatched: 7. Together with reference TRBV28 and TRBJ2-7, the CDR3 gives the full variable domain: DVKVTQSSRYLVKRTGEKVFLECVQDMDHENMFWYRQDPGLGLRLIYFSYDVKMKEKGDIPEGYSVSREKKERFSLILESASTNQTSMYLCATPGTGGGEQYFGPGTRLTVT.

The gene calls are TRBV5-4 and TRBJ2-7, with 8 bases matching TRBD1. J was trimmed by 3 bases and V by 3 bases; bases with no gene match: 5. Germline V gene data show CDR1 as SGHNT and CDR2 as YYREEE (reference sequence). The CDR3 totals 14 residues. The DNA of the CDR3 is TGTGCCAGCAGCTGGGGACAGGTCGGCTACGAGCAGTACTTC. Residues: CASSWGQVGYEQYF.

This rearrangement joins TRBV28 to TRBJ2-5, with 9 nucleotides matching TRBD1. The CDR3 is 15 amino acids. V lost 6 bases, J lost 1 base, and 6 bases stayed unmatched. CDR1 and CDR2 (germline): MDHEN, SYDVKM. This CDR3 reads CASRRTGGPQETQYF. The CDR3 DNA follows: TGTGCCAGCAGGCGAACAGGGGGCCCCCAAGAGACCCAGTACTTC.

The chain employs TRBV11-2 and TRBJ2-2; D is unresolved. V lost 5 bases and J 0 bases, leaving 19 bases between the germline ends. CDR3 length equals 18 residues. Germline V lookup: CDR1 SGHAT, CDR2 FQNNGV. CDR3 sequence (DNA): TGTGCCAGCAGCCCTAGGTCTGGCCCATTCCCGAACACCGGGGAGCTGTTTTTT. Protein: CASSPRSGPFPNTGELFF.

This clonotype was counted between two and nine times. J is TRBJ1-4 and V is TRBV12-3 or TRBV12-4, with 9 bases matching TRBD1. The CDR3 is 14 amino acids. The V gene end was trimmed by 3 bases and the J gene end by 7 bases; junction bases not matched to a gene: 3. The CDR3 loop reads CASSLGQGGEKLFF. In DNA, the CDR3 is TGTGCCAGCAGTTTGGGACAGGGTGGTGAAAAACTGTTTTTT.